This passage covers 5 T cell receptor beta chains from one sample sequenced in a study of cytomegalovirus exposure and HLA in healthy donors (dated by TCRdb to 2017 to 2019). Libraries came from the immunoSEQ multiplex PCR assay. The multiplex PCR relied on a mix of 60 forward primers for TCR Vbeta segments and 13 reverse primers for TCR Jbeta segments. The source is immuneACCESS, and TCRdb retained only in-frame sequences with V and J called. Part of the clones is not carried over; for the studies checked, unresolved V genes explain less than half of this, and the remainder is unexplained. The sample contains some 100,000 clones, roughly 82% of them found a single time. Approximately 1.2% of the sample is held by the ten biggest clonotypes. The specimen sequenced was PBMCs. These receptors were taken from a woman younger than 35 in good health and CMV-seronegative.

This clone was observed a handful of times. The rearrangement joins TRBV6-1 to TRBJ1-1; 10 bases agree with TRBD1. The CDR3 totals 14 residues. Germline loops: CDR1 MNHNS, CDR2 SASEGT. With 5 bases clipped from V and 3 bases from J, the junction kept 3 bases outside the gene matches. Here the CDR3 reads CASSSTGGDTEAFF. The CDR3 DNA reads as TGTGCCAGCAGTTCGACAGGGGGCGACACTGAAGCTTTCTTT.

The chain is built from TRBV5-1 and TRBJ1-5, with a possible D match to TRBD1 (5 bases). The CDR3 contains 18 residues. The germline CDR1 and CDR2 sequences are SGHRS and YFSETQ. V lost 0 bases and J 0 bases, leaving 16 bases between the germline ends. Here the CDR3 DNA reads TGCGCCAGCAGCTTGGTACCCCAGGGAACTGATAGCAATCAGCCCCAGCATTTT. Its protein is CASSLVPQGTDSNQPQHF.

V gene TRBV19 combines with J gene TRBJ1-5; TRBD1 matches 7 bases. The CDR3 spans 13 residues. Per germline, CDR1 LNHDA and CDR2 SQIVND (reference sequence). V lost 7 bases to trimming and J lost 9 bases; unmatched junction nucleotides: 9. CDR3 protein: CASTPQGPPPQHF. The CDR3 bases are TGTGCCAGTACTCCACAGGGGCCGCCGCCCCAGCATTTT. The whole variable domain, remainder taken from reference TRBV19 and TRBJ1-5, is DGGITQSPKYLFRKEGQNVTLSCEQNLNHDAMYWYRQDPGQGLRLIYYSQIVNDFQKGDIAEGYSVSREKKESFPLTVTSAQKNPTAFYLCASTPQGPPPQHFGDGTRLSIL.

The CDR3 sequence: CASSLRGGSGINTGELFF. The CDR3 bases are TGTGCCAGCAGCTTAAGAGGTGGCTCCGGGATTAACACCGGGGAGCTGTTTTTT. The rearrangement joins TRBV7-2 to TRBJ2-2, with a weak D call TRBD2 (5 bases). Trimming took off 2 bases at V and 2 bases at J, with 18 bases between the two ends. This CDR3 has 18 residues. Per germline, CDR1 SGHTA and CDR2 FQGNSA.

The genes are TRBV13 and TRBJ2-1; 7 nucleotides agree with TRBD2. The CDR3 length is 15 residues. V gave up 3 bases and J gave up 8 bases; unmatched junction bases: 10. Per the germline V gene, CDR1 is PRHDT and CDR2 is FYEKMQ (reference sequence). The chain's CDR3 is CASSFRLAGDDEQFF. CDR3 coding DNA: TGTGCCAGCAGCTTTAGACTAGCAGGTGACGATGAGCAGTTCTTC. Drawing the rest from reference TRBV13 and TRBJ2-1, the complete variable domain is AAGVIQSPRHLIKEKRETATLKCYPIPRHDTVYWYQQGPGQDPQFLISFYEKMQSDKGSIPDRFSAQQFSDYHSELNMSSLELGDSALYFCASSFRLAGDDEQFFGPGTRLTVL.